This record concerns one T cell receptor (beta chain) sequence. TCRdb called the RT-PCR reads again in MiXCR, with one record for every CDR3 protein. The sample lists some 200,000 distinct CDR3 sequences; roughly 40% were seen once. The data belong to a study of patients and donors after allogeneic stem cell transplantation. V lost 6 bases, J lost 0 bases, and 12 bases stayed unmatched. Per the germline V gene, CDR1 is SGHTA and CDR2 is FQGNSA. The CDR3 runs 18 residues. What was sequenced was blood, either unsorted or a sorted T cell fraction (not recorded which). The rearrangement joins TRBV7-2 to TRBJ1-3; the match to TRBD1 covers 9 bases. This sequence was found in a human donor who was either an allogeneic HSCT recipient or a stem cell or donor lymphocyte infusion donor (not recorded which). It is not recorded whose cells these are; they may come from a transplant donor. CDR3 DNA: TGTGCCAGCAGTCCCGGGACAGGGTTCACCTTCTCTGGAAACACCATATATTTT. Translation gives CASSPGTGFTFSGNTIYF.